The rows below give T cell receptor beta chains drawn from one sample of a study of identical twins. Each CDR3 protein gets one entry after TCRdb re-called the 5' RACE reads with MiXCR. Among about 100,000 distinct CDR3 sequences listed, 5.9% were seen once. Source material: memory T cells sorted from blood. These receptors all stem from a woman between 50 and 59 years old in good health. Each CDR3 is given with its conserved first and last residue. Each record gives: clone size, J gene, V gene, CDR3 length, D gene, CDR3 DNA, CDR3 protein. D genes are given only for firm matches. Clone size is not always given. Where it is, it says once, few, many or a class for expanded clones.

clone_size: many; j_call: TRBJ1-1; v_call: TRBV19; cdr3_length: 13; d_call: .; cdr3_nt: TGTGCCAGTAGTATAGGGGTGAACACTGAAGCTTTCTTT; cdr3_aa: CASSIGVNTEAFF
clone_size: few; j_call: TRBJ2-1; v_call: TRBV11-2; cdr3_length: 12; d_call: .; cdr3_nt: TGTGCCAGCTTAGGGCTCGCCAATGAGCAGTTCTTC; cdr3_aa: CASLGLANEQFF
clone_size: few; j_call: TRBJ2-1; v_call: TRBV24-1; cdr3_length: 14; d_call: .; cdr3_nt: TGTGCCACCAGTGATCCCCCCCAGGTAAATGAGCAGTTCTTC; cdr3_aa: CATSDPPQVNEQFF
clone_size: many; j_call: TRBJ1-4; v_call: TRBV12-3/TRBV12-4; cdr3_length: 14; d_call: .; cdr3_nt: TGTGCCAGCAGCCCCCCGGCGGCGAGTGAAAAACTGTTTTTT; cdr3_aa: CASSPPAASEKLFF
clone_size: many; j_call: TRBJ2-1; v_call: TRBV27; cdr3_length: 15; d_call: TRBD1; cdr3_nt: TGTGCCAGTAGAGGACAGGGACGAGGGTACAATGAGCAGTTCTTC; cdr3_aa: CASRGQGRGYNEQFF
clone_size: many; j_call: TRBJ2-3; v_call: TRBV6-4; cdr3_length: 13; d_call: .; cdr3_nt: TGTGCCAGCAGCGCCGAGACCGGGGATACGCAGTATTTT; cdr3_aa: CASSAETGDTQYF
clone_size: few; j_call: TRBJ2-1; v_call: TRBV24-1; cdr3_length: 12; d_call: .; cdr3_nt: TGTGCCACCAGTGGTCAGGGCAATGAGCAGTTCTTC; cdr3_aa: CATSGQGNEQFF
clone_size: .; j_call: TRBJ2-5; v_call: TRBV9; cdr3_length: 15; d_call: .; cdr3_nt: TGTGCCAGCAGCGTAGGACCGAACTCTCAAGAGACCCAGTACTTC; cdr3_aa: CASSVGPNSQETQYF
clone_size: .; j_call: TRBJ2-7; v_call: TRBV11-1; cdr3_length: 16; d_call: .; cdr3_nt: TGTGCCAGCAGCCAAGGAAGGGGGGGGACGGTCTACGAGCAGTACTTC; cdr3_aa: CASSQGRGGTVYEQYF
clone_size: many; j_call: TRBJ2-3; v_call: TRBV12-3/TRBV12-4; cdr3_length: 14; d_call: .; cdr3_nt: TGTGCCAGCAGTTTAGCGCGGGGAACCGATACGCAGTATTTT; cdr3_aa: CASSLARGTDTQYF
clone_size: many; j_call: TRBJ1-6; v_call: TRBV6-1; cdr3_length: 14; d_call: TRBD1; cdr3_nt: TGTGCCAGCAGCCTACAGGGGGGAAATTCACCCCTCCACTTT; cdr3_aa: CASSLQGGNSPLHF
clone_size: .; j_call: TRBJ1-4; v_call: TRBV12-2; cdr3_length: 11; d_call: .; cdr3_nt: TGTGCAAGTCGCTCGCAGGAAAAACTGTTTTTT; cdr3_aa: CASRSQEKLFF
clone_size: .; j_call: TRBJ2-1; v_call: TRBV5-1; cdr3_length: 14; d_call: .; cdr3_nt: TGCGCCAGCAGCTGGGACGCCTCCTACAATGAGCAGTTCTTC; cdr3_aa: CASSWDASYNEQFF
clone_size: .; j_call: TRBJ2-1; v_call: TRBV18; cdr3_length: 19; d_call: TRBD2; cdr3_nt: TGTGCCAGCTCACCCAAACTTGGGACTAGCGGGAGAACCTACAATGAGCAGTTCTTC; cdr3_aa: CASSPKLGTSGRTYNEQFF
clone_size: .; j_call: TRBJ2-5; v_call: TRBV5-1; cdr3_length: 15; d_call: TRBD1; cdr3_nt: TGCGCCAGCGCCCCCGGGACAGGGGGCCCAGAGACCCAGTACTTC; cdr3_aa: CASAPGTGGPETQYF
clone_size: .; j_call: TRBJ1-2; v_call: TRBV5-4; cdr3_length: 13; d_call: .; cdr3_nt: TGTGCCAGCAGCTTAAAAGGGATCGATGGCTACACCTTC; cdr3_aa: CASSLKGIDGYTF
clone_size: few; j_call: TRBJ2-1; v_call: TRBV5-6; cdr3_length: 14; d_call: .; cdr3_nt: TGTGCCAGCAGCTTGAGGCCAGACGACAATGAGCAGTTCTTC; cdr3_aa: CASSLRPDDNEQFF
clone_size: .; j_call: TRBJ2-7; v_call: TRBV7-8; cdr3_length: 14; d_call: .; cdr3_nt: TGTGCCAGCAGCTTAGCGGACAGCTCCTACGAGCAGTACTTC; cdr3_aa: CASSLADSSYEQYF
clone_size: many; j_call: TRBJ1-5; v_call: TRBV29-1; cdr3_length: 12; d_call: .; cdr3_nt: TGCAGCGCGGGGGACCTCGACCGGCCCCAGCATTTT; cdr3_aa: CSAGDLDRPQHF
clone_size: many; j_call: TRBJ1-5; v_call: TRBV29-1; cdr3_length: 11; d_call: .; cdr3_nt: TGCAGCGTTGGGAGCAATCAGCCCCAGCATTTT; cdr3_aa: CSVGSNQPQHF
clone_size: few; j_call: TRBJ1-2; v_call: TRBV10-3; cdr3_length: 18; d_call: TRBD1; cdr3_nt: TGTGCCACGCGCTTTACTGGGACAGGGACCGGAGCTAACTATGGCTACACCTTC; cdr3_aa: CATRFTGTGTGANYGYTF
clone_size: many; j_call: TRBJ2-1; v_call: TRBV24-1; cdr3_length: 15; d_call: .; cdr3_nt: TGTGCCACCAGTGACCCCATACTCCATGGCGAGGAGCAGTTCTTC; cdr3_aa: CATSDPILHGEEQFF
clone_size: many; j_call: TRBJ2-7; v_call: TRBV14; cdr3_length: 15; d_call: TRBD2; cdr3_nt: TGTGCCAGCAGCCCAAGACTAGCCACCACCTACGAGCAGTACTTC; cdr3_aa: CASSPRLATTYEQYF
clone_size: many; j_call: TRBJ1-5; v_call: TRBV20-1; cdr3_length: 13; d_call: .; cdr3_nt: TGCAGTGCTAGTAGGCCAGGGAATCAGCCCCAGCATTTT; cdr3_aa: CSASRPGNQPQHF
clone_size: many; j_call: TRBJ2-3; v_call: TRBV11-1; cdr3_length: 15; d_call: .; cdr3_nt: TGTGCCAGCAGCTTAGGCTCGGCAGTACTCTTCGGGCAGTATTTT; cdr3_aa: CASSLGSAVLFGQYF
clone_size: many; j_call: TRBJ2-5; v_call: TRBV6-5; cdr3_length: 13; d_call: .; cdr3_nt: TGTGCCAGCAGTTTCGACAGCGGAGAGACCCAGTACTTC; cdr3_aa: CASSFDSGETQYF
clone_size: many; j_call: TRBJ2-5; v_call: TRBV19; cdr3_length: 15; d_call: .; cdr3_nt: TGTGCCAGTAGTGAGGCAGGGGTTGGGAGAGAGACCCAGTACTTC; cdr3_aa: CASSEAGVGRETQYF
clone_size: many; j_call: TRBJ2-2; v_call: TRBV19; cdr3_length: 14; d_call: .; cdr3_nt: TGTGCCAGTACCGGGAGCGGTTACACCGGGGAGCTGTTTTTT; cdr3_aa: CASTGSGYTGELFF
clone_size: .; j_call: TRBJ2-1; v_call: TRBV18; cdr3_length: 15; d_call: .; cdr3_nt: TGTGCCAGCCAAGAACAACCGAATTCCTACAATGAGCAGTTCTTC; cdr3_aa: CASQEQPNSYNEQFF